This record covers a single T cell receptor (beta chain). The data are from a study of T cell changes during pregnancy in multiple sclerosis. Sequencing was performed with immunoSEQ multiplex PCR; in TCRdb, only in-frame clones are kept and a portion is missing. The repertoire consists of roughly 80,000 clones, with 93% occurring once and the leading ten covering approximately 2.5%. This CDR3 region has 15 residues. V was cut by 1 base and J by 6 bases, with 16 bases left in between. Germline V gives CDR1 MNHNS, CDR2 SASEGT. This sequence joins TRBV6-1 and TRBJ2-7, with a possible D match to TRBD1 (5 bases). The sequence came from a female donor with multiple sclerosis, enrolled in a pregnancy study. Material: peripheral blood, obtained in the second trimester of pregnancy. The CDR3 region has the DNA TGTGCCAGCAGTGAAGACTTGGACACCGCCTCCGAGCAGTACTTC. It specifies CASSEDLDTASEQYF.